The 24 T cell receptor beta chains below all came from one sample that was sequenced in a study. Each CDR3 protein gets one entry after TCRdb re-called the RT-PCR reads with MiXCR. The sample yields about 680,000 distinct CDR3 sequences, approximately 15% seen once. The sequenced sample consisted of memory CD4+ T cells from blood. These receptor sequences come from a female donor in good health, serving as a healthy control.

The chain joins TRBV6-1 to TRBJ1-1, with a weak D call TRBD1 (5 bases). Per the germline V gene, CDR1 is MNHNS and CDR2 is SASEGT. V dropped 2 bases and J dropped 6 bases, with 13 bases sitting between them. CDR3 length: 14 residues. The CDR3 spells CASSEIGTGPEAFF. The CDR3 region has the DNA TGTGCCAGCAGTGAAATCGGGACGGGCCCTGAAGCTTTCTTT.

This chain joins TRBV5-6 and TRBJ1-1; TRBD1 matches 7 bases. Germline V lookup: CDR1 SGHDT, CDR2 YYEEEE. This CDR3 region has 14 residues. After removal of 1 base from V and 4 bases from J, the junction contained 4 bases not matched to a gene. The CDR3 bases are TGTGCCAGCAGCTTGAAGGGGGCCAGCACTGAAGCTTTCTTT. This encodes CASSLKGASTEAFF.

This clonotype was found a few times. V gene TRBV7-9 combines with J gene TRBJ1-5; 11 bases are shared with TRBD1. CDR1 is SEHNR, CDR2 FQNEAQ, per germline (reference sequence). The CDR3 has 18 residues. V gave up 7 bases and J gave up 2 bases; unmatched junction bases: 13. CDR3 in DNA: TGTGCCAGCACCCCCCCGGACAGGGGGCTTGGGGGCAATCAGCCCCAGCATTTT. Its translation is CASTPPDRGLGGNQPQHF.

In its sample, this clonotype was seen many times. The chain recombines TRBV6-2 or TRBV6-3 with TRBJ1-5; 8 positions agree with TRBD1. Germline V gives CDR1 MNHEY, CDR2 SVGEGT. The CDR3 runs to 13 residues. Trimming removed 4 bases from V and 7 bases from J; junction bases left unmatched: 3. The CDR3 coding sequence is TGTGCCAGCAGTTCGGACAGGGCCCAGCCCCAGCATTTT. Amino acid sequence: CASSSDRAQPQHF.

The chain combines TRBV12-3 or TRBV12-4 with TRBJ1-5; tentatively, D is TRBD1 (6 bases). Trimming took 3 bases from V and 6 from J, leaving 24 bases between them. The CDR3 covers 18 residues. The CDR3: CASSLGPGKGDRSQPQHF. The CDR3 DNA follows: TGTGCCAGCAGTTTGGGCCCAGGGAAGGGGGATCGGAGTCAGCCCCAGCATTTT.

This clonotype showed up many times. This sequence joins TRBV5-1 and TRBJ2-7; TRBD2 is a possible D gene (5 bases). The germline V and J ends were trimmed by 0 bases and 0 bases, with 7 bases remaining between them. This CDR3 contains 14 residues. CDR1 and CDR2 from the germline V gene are SGHRS and YFSETQ. CDR3 in DNA: TGCGCCAGCAGCTTGGACACTAGCTCCTACGAGCAGTACTTC. This sequence encodes CASSLDTSSYEQYF. The full variable domain, with the rest looked up from reference TRBV5-1 and TRBJ2-7, is KAGVTQTPRYLIKTRGQQVTLSCSPISGHRSVSWYQQTPGQGLQFLFEYFSETQRNKGNFPGRFSGRQFSNSRSEMNVSTLELGDSALYLCASSLDTSSYEQYFGPGTRLTVT.

This clonotype was picked up many times. The chain links TRBV27 to TRBJ2-2; 9 bases line up with TRBD2. This CDR3 has 17 residues. The ends lost 1 base at V and 2 bases at J; junction bases unmatched: 5. CDR1 MNHEY and CDR2 SMNVEV come from the germline V gene (reference sequence). The DNA for the CDR3 is TGTGCCAGCAGTTTATACGGACTAGCGCTCAACACCGGGGAGCTGTTTTTT. It yields the protein CASSLYGLALNTGELFF.

This clonotype was counted ten times or more. J is TRBJ2-5 and V is TRBV15; a possible D gene is TRBD2 (6 bases). Looked up from germline, CDR1 is LNHNV and CDR2 is YYDKDF (reference sequence). CDR3 length equals 15 residues. V lost 0 bases, J lost 3 bases, and 11 bases lay in between. The chain's CDR3 is CATSRDSGGEETQYF. In DNA form, the CDR3 reads TGTGCCACCAGCAGAGATTCAGGAGGGGAAGAGACCCAGTACTTC. Based on the CDR3 plus reference TRBV15 and TRBJ2-5, the full variable domain is DAMVIQNPRYQVTQFGKPVTLSCSQTLNHNVMYWYQQKSSQAPKLLFHYYDKDFNNEADTPDNFQSRRPNTSFCFLDIRSPGLGDTAMYLCATSRDSGGEETQYFGPGTRLLVL.

The sample holds a few counts of this clonotype. The chain combines TRBV6-6 with TRBJ2-7, with TRBD2 matching over 8 bases. CDR1 MNHNY and CDR2 SVGAGI come from the germline V gene (reference sequence). Unmatched junction bases numbered 11, after V lost 6 bases and J lost 4 bases. There are 15 residues in the CDR3. Here the CDR3 reads CASSAPGVAGYEQYF. CDR3 nucleotides: TGTGCCAGCAGCGCGCCCGGGGTAGCGGGATACGAGCAGTACTTC.

The rearrangement links TRBV5-1 to TRBJ2-3; 14 bases are a match to TRBD2. The CDR3 extends over 15 amino acids. Trimming at V came to 3 bases and at J to 8 bases, leaving 5 bases not matched to a gene. Per germline, CDR1 SGHRS and CDR2 YFSETQ. Written as DNA, the CDR3 is TGCGCCAGCAGCTCGGGACTAGCGGGAGAAGTTACGCAGTATTTT. Translated: CASSSGLAGEVTQYF.

The V call is TRBV20-1, the J call TRBJ1-1; 9 nucleotides match TRBD1. V lost 0 bases and J lost 4; bases outside the gene matches: 3. The germline V gene encodes CDR1 DFQATT and CDR2 SNEGSKA (reference sequence). The CDR3 sequence is 14 residues long. CDR3 protein: CSARDGDRVTEAFF. In DNA form, the CDR3 reads TGCAGTGCTAGAGATGGGGACAGGGTCACTGAAGCTTTCTTT.

V is TRBV19 and J is TRBJ2-1; D is unresolved. Germline V gives CDR1 LNHDA, CDR2 SQIVND (reference sequence). There are 14 residues in the CDR3. The V end lost 5 bases, the J end lost 0 bases, and 8 bases lay between the germline ends. The DNA for the CDR3 is TGTGCCAGTAGTTTTACGGCCTCCTACAATGAGCAGTTCTTC. It yields the protein CASSFTASYNEQFF.

This clonotype was observed many times. The J gene is TRBJ2-1, the V gene TRBV6-2 or TRBV6-3, with 13 bases lining up with TRBD2. V lost 6 bases and J lost 5; bases outside the gene matches: 7. Per the germline V gene, CDR1 is MNHEY and CDR2 is SVGEGT. The CDR3 consists of 16 residues. This CDR3 is CASSSMGLAGNNEQFF. CDR3 bases: TGTGCCAGCAGCTCTATGGGACTAGCGGGGAACAATGAGCAGTTCTTC.

The rearrangement joins TRBV20-1 to TRBJ2-7; D possibly matches TRBD1 or TRBD2 (5 bases each). CDR3 length: 14 residues. From germline, CDR1 is DFQATT and CDR2 SNEGSKA (reference sequence). Trimming removed 1 base from V and 2 bases from J, with 12 bases in between. The CDR3 DNA reads TGCAGTGCTAGAGTAGAGGGGATCGCCTACGAGCAGTACTTC. The encoded protein is CSARVEGIAYEQYF.

The chain links TRBV7-3 to TRBJ2-5, with D hard to call. Trimming pared 5 bases from V and 5 bases from J, leaving 12 bases between. CDR1 is SGHTA, CDR2 FQGTGA, per germline. This CDR3 region has 13 residues. This chain's CDR3 is CASSPPTSETQYF. CDR3 DNA: TGTGCCAGCAGCCCGCCGACAAGTGAGACCCAGTACTTC.

The chain combines TRBV6-5 with TRBJ2-2; the D is unclear. This CDR3 is built from 14 residues. V was cut by 0 bases and J by 10 bases, with 12 bases left in between. The germline CDR1 and CDR2 sequences are MNHEY and SVGAGI. Here the CDR3 reads CASSYSFSSKELFF. CDR3 nucleotide sequence: TGTGCCAGCAGTTACTCGTTTTCTTCCAAGGAGCTGTTTTTT.

With respect to this clonotype: A single base separates this from a much larger clone, so it may be a read error. The CDR3 nucleotides read TGTGCCAGCAGCTTAAGGCAGAGAGGCGGGTACGAGCAGTACTTC. Its protein product is CASSLRQRGGYEQYF. The genes are TRBV7-3 and TRBJ2-7; a weak D match, TRBD2 (5 bases). V lost 1 base, J lost 4 bases, and 14 bases lay in between. Germline lookup yields CDR1 SGHTA and CDR2 FQGTGA. The CDR3 has 15 amino acids.

The chain is built from TRBV12-3 or TRBV12-4 and TRBJ2-7; no clear D. Deletions cut 3 bases from V and 1 base from J, with 13 bases between. CDR3 length: 15 residues. CDR3 loop: CASSFSTIGSYEQYF. CDR3 DNA sequence: TGTGCCAGCAGTTTTTCCACTATCGGGTCCTACGAGCAGTACTTC.

This clonotype was recorded a few times. The chain links TRBV3-1 to TRBJ2-2, with a weak D call TRBD1 (6 bases). V lost 4 bases and J 4 bases, leaving 22 bases between the germline ends. CDR1 LGHDT and CDR2 YNNKEL come from the germline V gene (reference sequence). The CDR3 length is 18 residues. The CDR3 is CASSLRQAVGSPTGELFF. CDR3 DNA: TGTGCCAGCAGCCTAAGACAGGCCGTAGGGTCGCCCACCGGGGAGCTGTTTTTT.

The chain links TRBV24-1 to TRBJ1-4, with D unresolved. Trimming removed 9 bases from V and 3 bases from J, with 10 bases in between. The length of the CDR3 is 13 residues. Per the germline V gene, CDR1 is KGHDR and CDR2 is SFDVKD. CDR3 nucleotide sequence: TGTGCCACCGCGGAAGGAGCTAATGAAAAACTGTTTTTT. Translation: CATAEGANEKLFF.

This clonotype was seen repeatedly, ten times or more. This chain joins TRBV20-1 and TRBJ2-5; D perhaps matches TRBD1 (6 bases). Germline V gives CDR1 DFQATT, CDR2 SNEGSKA (reference sequence). This CDR3 is built from 12 residues. CDR3 nucleotide sequence: TGCAGCGCCTTAGGGGGAACGAAGACCCAGTACTTC. As protein: CSALGGTKTQYF.

This clonotype showed up just a few times. The genes are TRBV20-1 and TRBJ1-3; possible D gene TRBD1, 5 bases. Per germline, CDR1 DFQATT and CDR2 SNEGSKA (reference sequence). V lost 6 bases and J lost 2, with 14 bases in between. This CDR3 contains 14 residues. The chain's CDR3 is CSAETGTAGNTIYF. CDR3 coding DNA: TGCAGTGCGGAAACAGGAACAGCTGGAAACACCATATATTTT.

This clonotype has a count of ten or more. This sequence joins TRBV20-1 and TRBJ2-1; D is ambiguous. CDR3 length: 12 residues. The V end was cut by 2 bases, the J end by 4 bases, with 6 bases between. Germline V gene sequence: CDR1 DFQATT, CDR2 SNEGSKA (reference sequence). The CDR3 nucleotides are TGCAGTGCTAGACTGGCTTACAATGAGCAGTTCTTC. Translation gives CSARLAYNEQFF.

The chain carries TRBV7-9 and TRBJ2-2, with D uncertain. The V gene lost 1 base and the J gene lost 4 bases, with 13 bases spanning the gap. CDR1 and CDR2 from the germline V gene are SEHNR and FQNEAQ (reference sequence). The CDR3 contains 16 residues. CDR3 protein: CASSLDTAGRTGELFF. The CDR3 DNA reads TGTGCCAGCAGCTTAGATACCGCAGGCCGCACCGGGGAGCTGTTTTTT.